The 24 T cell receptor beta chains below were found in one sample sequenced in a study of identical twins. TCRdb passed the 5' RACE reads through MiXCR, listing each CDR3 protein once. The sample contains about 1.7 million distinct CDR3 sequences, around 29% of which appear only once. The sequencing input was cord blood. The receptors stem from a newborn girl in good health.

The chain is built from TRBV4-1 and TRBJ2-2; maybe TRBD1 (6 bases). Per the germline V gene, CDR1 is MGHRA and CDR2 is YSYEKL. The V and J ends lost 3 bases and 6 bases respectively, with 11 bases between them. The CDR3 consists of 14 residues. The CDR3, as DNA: TGCGCCAGCAGCCATATAGGGGGATCCGGGGAGCTGTTTTTT. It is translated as CASSHIGGSGELFF.

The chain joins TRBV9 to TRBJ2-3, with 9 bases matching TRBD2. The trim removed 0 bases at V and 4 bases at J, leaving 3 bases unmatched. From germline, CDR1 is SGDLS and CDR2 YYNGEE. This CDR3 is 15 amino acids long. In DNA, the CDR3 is TGTGCCAGCAGCGTAGGCGGGAGGGCCCCAGATACGCAGTATTTT. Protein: CASSVGGRAPDTQYF.

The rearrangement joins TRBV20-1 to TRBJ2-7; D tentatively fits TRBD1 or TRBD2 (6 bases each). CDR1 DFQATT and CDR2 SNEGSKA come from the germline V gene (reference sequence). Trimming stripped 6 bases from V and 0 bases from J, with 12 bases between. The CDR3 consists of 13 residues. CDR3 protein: CSATGGTSYEQYF. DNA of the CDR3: TGCAGTGCCACCGGGGGCACCTCCTACGAGCAGTACTTC.

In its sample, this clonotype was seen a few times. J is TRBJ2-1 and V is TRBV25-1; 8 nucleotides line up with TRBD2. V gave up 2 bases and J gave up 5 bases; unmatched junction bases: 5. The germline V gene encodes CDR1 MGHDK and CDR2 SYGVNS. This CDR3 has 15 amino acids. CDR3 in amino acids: CASSESQRGNNEQFF. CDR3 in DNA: TGTGCCAGCAGTGAAAGCCAGCGGGGGAACAATGAGCAGTTCTTC.

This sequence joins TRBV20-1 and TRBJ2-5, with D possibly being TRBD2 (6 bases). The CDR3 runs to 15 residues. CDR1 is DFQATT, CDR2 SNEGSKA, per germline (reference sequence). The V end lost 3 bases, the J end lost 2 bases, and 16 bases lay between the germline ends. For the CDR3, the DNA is TGCAGTGCTAGTAACCCGGGACTCACACAAGAGACCCAGTACTTC. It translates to CSASNPGLTQETQYF.

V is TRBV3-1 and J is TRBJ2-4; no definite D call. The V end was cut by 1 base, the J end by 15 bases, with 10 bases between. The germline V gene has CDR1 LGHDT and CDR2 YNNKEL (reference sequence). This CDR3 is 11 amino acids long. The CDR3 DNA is TGTGCCAGCAGCCAAGCGGGTCTCCGGTACTTC. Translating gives CASSQAGLRYF.

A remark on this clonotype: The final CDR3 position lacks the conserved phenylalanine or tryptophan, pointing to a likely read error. CDR3 in amino acids: CASSSPGQAIETQYL. In nucleotides, the CDR3 is TGTGCCAGCAGTTCCCCGGGACAGGCTATAGAGACCCAGTACTTA. The V call is TRBV12-3 or TRBV12-4, the J call TRBJ2-5; TRBD1 matches 8 bases. The CDR3 sequence is 15 residues long. J was trimmed by 4 bases and V by 4 bases; bases with no gene match: 8.

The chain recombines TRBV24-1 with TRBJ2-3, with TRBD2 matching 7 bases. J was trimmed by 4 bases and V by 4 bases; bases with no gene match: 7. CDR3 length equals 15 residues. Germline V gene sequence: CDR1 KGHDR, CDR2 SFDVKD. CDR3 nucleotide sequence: TGTGCCACCAGTGACCCGCGGGAGAGCTCAGATACGCAGTATTTT. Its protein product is CATSDPRESSDTQYF.

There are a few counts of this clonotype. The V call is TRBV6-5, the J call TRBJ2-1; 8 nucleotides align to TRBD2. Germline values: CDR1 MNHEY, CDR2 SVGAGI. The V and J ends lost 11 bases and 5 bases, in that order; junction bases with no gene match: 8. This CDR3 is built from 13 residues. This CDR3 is CAATRTSHNEQFF. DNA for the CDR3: TGTGCCGCAACCAGGACTAGCCACAATGAGCAGTTCTTC.

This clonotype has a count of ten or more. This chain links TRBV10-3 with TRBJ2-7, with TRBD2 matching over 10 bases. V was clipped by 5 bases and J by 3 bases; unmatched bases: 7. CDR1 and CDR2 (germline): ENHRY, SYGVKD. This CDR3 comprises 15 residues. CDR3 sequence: CAISRAGGPNYEQYF. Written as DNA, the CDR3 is TGTGCCATCAGTCGAGCGGGAGGGCCAAACTACGAGCAGTACTTC.

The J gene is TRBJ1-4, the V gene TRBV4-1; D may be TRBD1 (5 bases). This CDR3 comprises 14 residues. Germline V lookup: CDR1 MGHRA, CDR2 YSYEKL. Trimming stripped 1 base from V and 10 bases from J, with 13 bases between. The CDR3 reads CASSQALGGGKLFF. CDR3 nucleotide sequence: TGCGCCAGCAGCCAAGCCCTGGGGGGGGGAAAACTGTTTTTT.

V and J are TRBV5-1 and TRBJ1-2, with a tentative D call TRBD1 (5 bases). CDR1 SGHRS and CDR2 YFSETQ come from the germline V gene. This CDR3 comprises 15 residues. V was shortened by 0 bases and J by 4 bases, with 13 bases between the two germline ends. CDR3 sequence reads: CASSLEPGSPYGYTF. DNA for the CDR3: TGCGCCAGCAGCTTGGAACCAGGGAGCCCCTATGGCTACACCTTC.

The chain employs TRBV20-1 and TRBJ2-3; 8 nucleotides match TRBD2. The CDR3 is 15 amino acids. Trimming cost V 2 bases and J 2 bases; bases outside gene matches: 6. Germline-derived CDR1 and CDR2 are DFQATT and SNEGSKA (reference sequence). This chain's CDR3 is CSARKVAGFTDTQYF. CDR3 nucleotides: TGCAGTGCTAGAAAGGTAGCGGGATTCACAGATACGCAGTATTTT.

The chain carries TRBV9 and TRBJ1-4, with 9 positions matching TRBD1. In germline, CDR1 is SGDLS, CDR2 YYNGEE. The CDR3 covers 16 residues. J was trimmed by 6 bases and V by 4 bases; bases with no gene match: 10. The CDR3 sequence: CASSYSFRDRDEKLFF. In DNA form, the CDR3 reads TGTGCCAGCAGCTACTCGTTCCGGGACAGGGATGAAAAACTGTTTTTT.

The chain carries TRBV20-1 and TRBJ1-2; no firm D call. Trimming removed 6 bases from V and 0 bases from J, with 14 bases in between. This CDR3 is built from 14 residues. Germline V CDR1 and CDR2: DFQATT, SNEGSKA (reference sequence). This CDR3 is CSARNNAANYGYTF. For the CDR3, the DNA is TGCAGTGCCCGAAATAACGCGGCTAACTATGGCTACACCTTC.

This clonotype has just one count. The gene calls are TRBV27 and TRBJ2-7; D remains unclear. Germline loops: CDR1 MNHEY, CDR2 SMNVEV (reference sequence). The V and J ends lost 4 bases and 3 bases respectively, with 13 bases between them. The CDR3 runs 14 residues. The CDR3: CASSSAPTGYEQYF. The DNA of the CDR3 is TGTGCCAGCAGTTCAGCCCCCACGGGCTACGAGCAGTACTTC.

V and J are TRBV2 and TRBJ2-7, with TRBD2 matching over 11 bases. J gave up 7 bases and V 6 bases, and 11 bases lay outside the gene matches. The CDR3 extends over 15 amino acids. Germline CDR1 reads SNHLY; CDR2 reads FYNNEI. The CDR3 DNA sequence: TGTGCCAGCAGCGACCCGGGACTAGCGGACAATGAGCAGTACTTC. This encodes CASSDPGLADNEQYF.

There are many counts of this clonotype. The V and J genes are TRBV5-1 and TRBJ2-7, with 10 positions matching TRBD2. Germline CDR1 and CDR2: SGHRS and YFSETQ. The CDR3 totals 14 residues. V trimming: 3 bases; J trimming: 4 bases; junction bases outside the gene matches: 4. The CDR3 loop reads CASSYGTSEYEQYF. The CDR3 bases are TGCGCCAGCAGCTACGGGACTAGCGAATACGAGCAGTACTTC.

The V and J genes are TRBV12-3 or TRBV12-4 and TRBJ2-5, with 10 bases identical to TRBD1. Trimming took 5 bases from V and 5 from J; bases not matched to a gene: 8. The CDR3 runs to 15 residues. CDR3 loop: CASSPDRGKGETQYF. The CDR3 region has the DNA TGTGCCAGCAGTCCGGACAGGGGGAAAGGGGAGACCCAGTACTTC.

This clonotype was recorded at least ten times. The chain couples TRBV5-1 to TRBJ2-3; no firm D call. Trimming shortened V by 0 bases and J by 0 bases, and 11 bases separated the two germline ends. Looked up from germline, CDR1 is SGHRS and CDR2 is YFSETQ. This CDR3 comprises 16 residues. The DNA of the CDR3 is TGCGCCAGCAGCTTGGGCGTTGGCAGTAGCACAGATACGCAGTATTTT. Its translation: CASSLGVGSSTDTQYF.

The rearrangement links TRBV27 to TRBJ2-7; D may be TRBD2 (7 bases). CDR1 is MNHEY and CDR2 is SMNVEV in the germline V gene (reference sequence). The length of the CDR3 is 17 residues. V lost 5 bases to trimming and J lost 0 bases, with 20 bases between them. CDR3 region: CASSPIQQRGHSYEQYF. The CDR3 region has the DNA TGTGCCAGCAGTCCTATTCAGCAGCGGGGACACTCCTACGAGCAGTACTTC.

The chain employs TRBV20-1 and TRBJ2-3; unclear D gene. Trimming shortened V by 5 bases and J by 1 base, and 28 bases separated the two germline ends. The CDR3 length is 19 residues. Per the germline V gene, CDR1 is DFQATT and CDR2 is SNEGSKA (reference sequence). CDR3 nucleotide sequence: TGCAGTGCTCAATCTGGAGCCGGGCGGTCCATCTATCGCACAGATACGCAGTATTTT. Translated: CSAQSGAGRSIYRTDTQYF.

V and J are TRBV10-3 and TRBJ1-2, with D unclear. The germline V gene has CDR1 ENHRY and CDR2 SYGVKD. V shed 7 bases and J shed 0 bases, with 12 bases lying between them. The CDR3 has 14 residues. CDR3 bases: TGTGCCATCATCGCTGAGGTTCCTAACTATGGCTACACCTTC. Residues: CAIIAEVPNYGYTF.

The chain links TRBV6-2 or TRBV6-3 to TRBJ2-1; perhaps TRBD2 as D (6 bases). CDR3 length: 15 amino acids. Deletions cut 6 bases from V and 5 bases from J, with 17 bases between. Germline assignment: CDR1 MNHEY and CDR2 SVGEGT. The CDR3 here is CASSPRLGTHNEQFF. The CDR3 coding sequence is TGTGCCAGCAGCCCAAGACTAGGGACCCACAATGAGCAGTTCTTC.